This T cell receptor beta chain was sequenced for a study of metastatic and nonmetastatic thyroid tumors. Germline CDR1 and CDR2: MDHEN and SYDVKM. The ends were cut back, 5 bases at V and 0 bases at J, with 11 bases in the middle. The CDR3 totals 15 residues. This clone was recorded a few times. Treatment of any kind had been given to no patient before thyroid surgery. TCRdb re-called clones via MiXCR from the PCR reads. The sample comprises about 21,000 clones, 37% of which are singletons, and roughly a quarter rests with the top ten. What was sequenced was tumor tissue. This clonotype was sampled from a female donor with papillary thyroid cancer or a benign thyroid nodule (not recorded which). Some clones in this sample may be carry-over from other donors' samples. This chain connects TRBV28 to TRBJ1-5; no reliable D call. The CDR3 sequence is CASSMTGVSNQPQHF. DNA for the CDR3: TGTGCCAGCAGTATGACGGGAGTTAGCAATCAGCCCCAGCATTTT.